This T cell receptor beta chain emerged from a study of T-cell memory formation after mild COVID-19. General study results and limits: The study found balanced CD4/CD8 in clones contracting day 15 to 85 and a CD4+ lean in later expanders. For contracting clones, CD4+ ones sat mainly in CM and EM, CD8+ in EMRA.

This clonotype was seen ten or more times. Its antigen remains unknown. TCRdb independently ran MiXCR on the 5' RACE reads; one entry per CDR3 protein. The table shows around 140,000 distinct CDR3 sequences, with around 5.8% occurring only once. Sequencing input: PBMCs or a T cell subset sorted from them (not recorded which). The TCR originated in an adult woman who had mild COVID-19 (a few samples of this study predate the infection). Cell type and time point are not known.

In DNA form, the CDR3 reads TGTGCCAGCAGTTTTAGCAGGGGTGAGCAGTTCTTC. It codes for CASSFSRGEQFF. The chain carries TRBV12-3 or TRBV12-4 and TRBJ2-1; the D gene is possibly TRBD1 (6 bases). This CDR3 region has 12 residues. Trimming removed 3 bases from V and 9 bases from J, with 9 bases in between.